The source of this T cell receptor beta chain is a study of blood T cell repertoires in COVID-19. Study information: Both acute and convalescent COVID-19 samples were obtained from the United States, Italy and Spain.

Per the authors' pipeline: Reference gene primers were amplified, and this amplification served to estimate nucleated cell counts. Only in-frame clones appear in the TCRdb table, and some are missing; sequencing was by immunoSEQ multiplex PCR. The V and J calls and clone size are taken from that table; D and trimming were inferred from the DNA. The data hold 62,000 or so clones, with around four fifths observed a single time. The CDR3 covers 13 residues. Germline V gene sequence: CDR1 SQVTM, CDR2 ANQGSEA. With V trimmed by 3 bases and J by 4 bases, 4 bases remained unmatched. The source of this sequence is a man in his 60s with COVID-19, enrolled during active disease. The V gene is TRBV29-1, the J gene TRBJ2-7, with 9 bases identical to TRBD2. Material: peripheral blood. The CDR3 here is CSVETSGVYEQYF. The CDR3 DNA sequence: TGCAGCGTTGAGACTAGCGGCGTTTACGAGCAGTACTTC.